Following are 11 T cell receptor beta chains from one sample sequenced in a study of control samples from healthy donors and cancer patients. The repertoire was sequenced with immunoSEQ multiplex PCR; TCRdb's copy has only in-frame clones and lacks some. The table has 130,000 to 150,000 clones, about 95% seen once; the top ten hold 13% to 15%. Material for sequencing was PBMCs. These receptors originate from a man in his sixties with colorectal cancer.

This clone has just a few counts. The sample carries other DNA sequences with the same CDR3. The chain uses TRBV5-1 and TRBJ1-1; possible D gene TRBD1, 5 bases. Germline values: CDR1 SGHRS, CDR2 YFSETQ. The CDR3 has 13 amino acids. The V end lost 1 base, the J end lost 1 base, and 5 bases lay between the germline ends. The CDR3 DNA reads as TGCGCCAGCAGCTTGCAGGGGAACACTGAAGCTTTCTTT. It is translated as CASSLQGNTEAFF.

This rearrangement joins TRBV6-6 to TRBJ2-7, with 11 bases lining up with TRBD1. Germline V gene lookup returns CDR1 MNHNY and CDR2 SVGAGI (reference sequence). CDR3 length equals 16 residues. With V trimmed by 6 bases and J by 3 bases, 10 bases remained unmatched. The CDR3, as DNA: TGTGCCAGCAGCCCATCGGACAGGGGGCGCAGCTACGAGCAGTACTTC. Amino acid sequence: CASSPSDRGRSYEQYF.

This chain links TRBV25-1 with TRBJ2-3, with a weak D call TRBD2 (5 bases). Per the germline V gene, CDR1 is MGHDK and CDR2 is SYGVNS. With 2 bases removed from V and 8 bases from J, the gap between germline ends came to 14 bases. This CDR3 has 14 amino acids. In DNA, the CDR3 is TGTGCCAGCAGTGAACGGGATCCTCTGGGTACGCAGTATTTT. Protein product: CASSERDPLGTQYF.

This sequence joins TRBV6-5 and TRBJ2-1; TRBD1 matches 11 bases. With V trimmed by 6 bases and J by 3 bases, 4 bases remained unmatched. The CDR3 length is 15 residues. The V gene's germline CDR1 is MNHEY and CDR2 SVGAGI. Here the CDR3 reads CASRGQGGNYNEQFF. In nucleotides, the CDR3 is TGTGCCAGCAGGGGACAGGGGGGAAACTACAATGAGCAGTTCTTC.

This chain links TRBV10-3 with TRBJ2-3, with 8 nucleotides matching TRBD1. Germline CDR1 is ENHRY and CDR2 is SYGVKD. The CDR3 has 15 amino acids. Losses at the gene ends were 4 bases for V and 5 bases for J; bases not matched to a gene: 8. CDR3 DNA sequence: TGTGCCATCAGTGGCGGCAGGGGGCAGGTAGATACGCAGTATTTT. Its protein product is CAISGGRGQVDTQYF.

The chain joins TRBV27 to TRBJ1-1, with D tentatively TRBD1 (6 bases). The CDR3 spans 14 residues. Germline lookup yields CDR1 MNHEY and CDR2 SMNVEV (reference sequence). The V and J ends lost 2 bases and 5 bases respectively, with 12 bases between them. The CDR3 protein is CASSLRGRLTEAFF. The CDR3, as DNA: TGTGCCAGCAGTTTACGGGGGCGCCTGACTGAAGCTTTCTTT.

V gene TRBV18 combines with J gene TRBJ2-5; 7 bases are a match to TRBD1. The germline gives CDR1 KGHSH, CDR2 LQKENI. V shed 6 bases and J 4 bases; nucleotides not matched to a gene: 5. The CDR3 contains 13 residues. The CDR3: CASSLGQAETQYF. The CDR3 DNA follows: TGTGCCAGCTCCCTCGGACAGGCAGAGACCCAGTACTTC.

This clone was seen only once. This chain joins TRBV5-4 and TRBJ2-3; tentative D call: TRBD1 (6 bases). The CDR3 has 15 residues. Germline V gene sequence: CDR1 SGHNT, CDR2 YYREEE (reference sequence). V was pared by 0 bases and J by 2 bases, with 10 bases between. CDR3 loop: CASSLDQGHTDTQYF. CDR3 coding DNA: TGTGCCAGCAGCTTGGATCAGGGGCACACAGATACGCAGTATTTT.

This rearrangement joins TRBV5-4 to TRBJ2-7, with 15 bases that match TRBD2. Trimming at V came to 4 bases and at J to 4 bases, leaving 3 bases not matched to a gene. The CDR3 is 15 residues long. Germline V gene lookup returns CDR1 SGHNT and CDR2 YYREEE (reference sequence). CDR3 bases: TGTGCCAGCAGCCCCGGACTAGCGGGGGGGTACGAGCAGTACTTC. It translates to CASSPGLAGGYEQYF.

The V gene is TRBV30, the J gene TRBJ2-2; 7 bases fit TRBD1. There are 18 residues in the CDR3. Germline CDR1 reads GTSNPN; CDR2 reads SVGIG (reference sequence). The junction had 12 bases not matched to a gene; V was cut back by 0 bases and J by 2 bases. In nucleotides, the CDR3 is TGTGCCTGGAGTGTACAGGGGAGATGGGCAGGCAACACCGGGGAGCTGTTTTTT. It yields the protein CAWSVQGRWAGNTGELFF.

This chain connects TRBV30 to TRBJ1-2; D is undetermined. Deletions cut 0 bases from V and 14 bases from J, with 13 bases between. From germline, CDR1 is GTSNPN and CDR2 SVGIG (reference sequence). The length of the CDR3 is 11 residues. CDR3 region: CAWSVPSAGTF. DNA of the CDR3: TGTGCCTGGAGTGTACCCTCGGCGGGAACCTTC. The entire variable domain, with the rest obtained from reference TRBV30 and TRBJ1-2, is as follows: SQTIHQWPATLVQPVGSPLSLECTVEGTSNPNLYWYRQAAGRGLQLLFYSVGIGQISSEVPQNLSASRPQDRQFILSSKKLLLSDSGFYLCAWSVPSAGTFGSGTRLTVV.